Each of the 20 T cell receptor beta chains below was sequenced from the same sample in a study of T cells in Graves' hyperthyroidism and ophthalmopathy. Researchers amplified the TCR beta CDR3 regions from RNA transcripts. A first-round RT-PCR of the TCR CDR3 used the HTBI primer set. TCRdb re-derived calls from the multiplex PCR reads in MiXCR, one entry per CDR3 protein. The sample lists approximately 870,000 distinct CDR3 sequences, 38% occurring once. The source material was blood. The receptors derive from a man in his late teens or twenties with Graves' hyperthyroidism.

On this clonotype itself: One base away lies a much larger clone, so this may be a sequencing read error. V is TRBV11-2 and J is TRBJ2-7; the match to TRBD1 covers 9 bases. Germline trimming cut 8 bases from V and 5 bases from J; bases unmatched to any gene: 7. Germline V gene sequence: CDR1 SGHAT, CDR2 FQNNGV. The CDR3 is 13 amino acids. The CDR3 nucleotides are TGTGCCAGCGGCAAAGACAGGGGGAACGAGCAGTACTTC. Its protein is CASGKDRGNEQYF.

This clonotype was seen repeatedly, ten times or more. The chain links TRBV29-1 to TRBJ2-5, with D possibly matching TRBD1 (6 bases). CDR1 is SQVTM and CDR2 is ANQGSEA in the germline V gene. The CDR3 is 13 residues long. V lost 4 bases and J 1 base, leaving 10 bases between the germline ends. The CDR3 loop reads CSVGGGGQETQYF. As DNA, the CDR3 is TGCAGCGTTGGAGGGGGTGGCCAAGAGACCCAGTACTTC.

This clonotype was counted ten times or more. This chain uses TRBV29-1 with TRBJ2-6, with a tentative D call TRBD1 (5 bases). The CDR3 contains 13 residues. V was cut by 5 bases and J by 3 bases, with 8 bases left in between. Germline lookup yields CDR1 SQVTM and CDR2 ANQGSEA. This CDR3 reads CSVRGGGANVLTF. CDR3 DNA: TGCAGCGTTAGGGGTGGTGGGGCCAACGTCCTGACTTTC.

Regarding this clonotype: Being one base from a much bigger clone, this may be a read error. This chain uses TRBV15 with TRBJ1-5, with D unclear. The CDR3 contains 17 residues. Between the trimmed V and J ends, which lost 4 bases and 3 bases, there was a span of 19 bases. The V gene's germline CDR1 is LNHNV and CDR2 YYDKDF (reference sequence). The CDR3: CATSTTEASPINQPQHF. The CDR3 nucleotides read TGTGCCACCAGCACCACAGAGGCCTCCCCCATCAATCAGCCCCAGCATTTT. The whole variable domain, remainder taken from reference TRBV15 and TRBJ1-5, is DAMVIQNPRYQVTQFGKPVTLSCSQTLNHNVMYWYQQKSSQAPKLLFHYYDKDFNNEADTPDNFQSRRPNTSFCFLDIRSPGLGDTAMYLCATSTTEASPINQPQHFGDGTRLSIL.

V usage is TRBV15 and J usage is TRBJ1-1, with 7 bases identical to TRBD1. V gave up 1 base and J gave up 4 bases; unmatched junction bases: 6. This CDR3 spans 15 amino acids. CDR1 and CDR2 (germline): LNHNV, YYDKDF (reference sequence). CDR3 region: CATSRVGGGPTEAFF. The DNA for the CDR3 is TGTGCCACCAGCAGAGTAGGGGGCGGCCCCACTGAAGCTTTCTTT.

There are many counts of this clonotype. The J gene is TRBJ2-5, the V gene TRBV29-1; D may be TRBD1 (6 bases). CDR3 length equals 13 residues. The V and J ends lost 7 bases and 2 bases respectively, with 14 bases between them. Germline V gene lookup returns CDR1 SQVTM and CDR2 ANQGSEA. The CDR3 sequence is CSALRGGQETQYF. As DNA, the CDR3 is TGCAGCGCCCTCCGAGGGGGACAAGAGACCCAGTACTTC.

In regard to this clonotype: Germline and junction disagree at one end, which may indicate a read error. This rearrangement joins TRBV7-8 to TRBJ1-6; 7 bases line up with TRBD1. Germline V gene data show CDR1 as SGHVS and CDR2 as FQNEAQ. The CDR3 is 17 amino acids. CDR3 sequence: CASSQGPGQSHNSPLHF. The CDR3 nucleotides are TGCGCCAGCAGCCAAGGTCCGGGACAGAGCCATAATTCACCCCTCCACTTT.

This chain uses TRBV25-1 with TRBJ1-2; 7 bases align to TRBD1. V shed 7 bases and J 3 bases; nucleotides not matched to a gene: 5. From germline, CDR1 is MGHDK and CDR2 SYGVNS. The CDR3 totals 13 residues. For the CDR3, the DNA is TGTGCCAGCAAAAGGGACAGCTACTATGGCTACACCTTC. Amino acid sequence: CASKRDSYYGYTF.

The chain employs TRBV10-2 and TRBJ2-7, with a possible D match to TRBD1 (6 bases). The CDR3 has 12 amino acids. V lost 8 bases to trimming and J lost 3 bases, with 11 bases between them. Germline CDR1 and CDR2: WSHSY and SAAADI. The chain's CDR3 is CASGFRGYEQYF. In DNA form, the CDR3 reads TGCGCCAGCGGATTCAGGGGCTACGAGCAGTACTTC.

The chain links TRBV12-3 or TRBV12-4 to TRBJ1-3; no reliable D call. Trimming removed 3 bases from V and 0 bases from J, with 9 bases in between. The length of the CDR3 is 15 residues. The CDR3: CASSLSESSGNTIYF. In nucleotides, the CDR3 is TGTGCCAGCAGTTTGTCCGAAAGCTCTGGAAACACCATATATTTT.

This clonotype was seen a few times. The chain joins TRBV6-5 to TRBJ1-5; possible D gene TRBD1, 5 bases. The CDR3 totals 12 residues. Trimming left V 9 bases short and J 6 bases short, with 12 bases between. CDR1 and CDR2 from the germline V gene are MNHEY and SVGAGI. The CDR3 here is CASGGLGQPQHF. CDR3 bases: TGTGCCAGTGGGGGTCTGGGTCAGCCCCAGCATTTT.

The rearrangement links TRBV28 to TRBJ2-2, with 10 bases identical to TRBD1. Per germline, CDR1 MDHEN and CDR2 SYDVKM. The trim removed 3 bases at V and 3 bases at J, leaving 4 bases unmatched. The CDR3 has 16 residues. The CDR3 nucleotides are TGTGCCAGCAGTTTCATAGGGACAGGGGACACCGGGGAGCTGTTTTTT. This gives the protein CASSFIGTGDTGELFF.

Only a few counts were recorded for this clonotype. The rearrangement links TRBV9 to TRBJ2-7; weak D call: TRBD2 (6 bases). Between the trimmed V and J ends, which lost 4 bases and 0 bases, there was a span of 17 bases. CDR3 length: 16 amino acids. CDR1 is SGDLS and CDR2 is YYNGEE in the germline V gene. CDR3 residues: CASSPGQGAGSYEQYF. The CDR3 bases are TGTGCCAGCAGCCCGGGGCAGGGAGCGGGCTCCTACGAGCAGTACTTC.

This clonotype has only a few counts. This chain connects TRBV2 to TRBJ2-2, with D hard to call. The CDR3 length is 14 residues. V gave up 6 bases and J gave up 6 bases, with 14 bases separating them. CDR1 and CDR2 from the germline V gene are SNHLY and FYNNEI. The CDR3 spells CASRALVVAGELFF. Here the CDR3 DNA reads TGTGCCAGCAGAGCTCTGGTAGTTGCCGGGGAGCTGTTTTTT.

The chain combines TRBV19 with TRBJ1-2, with TRBD1 as a possible D gene (6 bases). The CDR3 spans 15 residues. Germline V gives CDR1 LNHDA, CDR2 SQIVND (reference sequence). Trimming removed 3 bases at V and 4 bases at J, with 15 bases between. The CDR3 loop reads CASSITRDTSYGYTF. The CDR3 region has the DNA TGTGCCAGTAGTATTACCCGGGACACCTCCTATGGCTACACCTTC.

This clonotype was counted a few times. V is TRBV7-9 and J is TRBJ2-2; 7 nucleotides match TRBD2. Looked up from germline, CDR1 is SEHNR and CDR2 is FQNEAQ (reference sequence). Trimming cost V 5 bases and J 3 bases; bases outside gene matches: 9. The CDR3 is 16 amino acids. CDR3 sequence reads: CASSLRRAGDTGELFF. CDR3 nucleotide sequence: TGTGCCAGCAGCCTCCGAAGGGCGGGAGACACCGGGGAGCTGTTTTTT.

Comment on this clonotype: Germline and junction disagree at one end, which may indicate a read error. The genes are TRBV25-1 and TRBJ2-7, with a tentative D call TRBD1 (5 bases). In germline, CDR1 is MGHDK, CDR2 SYGVNS. CDR3 length: 14 residues. CDR3 sequence (DNA): TGTGCCAGCAGATCTGACAGCTCCGCATACGAGCAGTACTTT. It is translated as CASRSDSSAYEQYF.

The chain has TRBV7-3 and TRBJ2-2, with 8 bases lining up with TRBD2. This CDR3 comprises 15 residues. The V and J ends lost 5 bases and 4 bases, in that order; junction bases with no gene match: 6. The germline CDR1 and CDR2 sequences are SGHTA and FQGTGA. This CDR3 reads CASSRGGVSTGELFF. Here the CDR3 DNA reads TGTGCCAGCAGCCGGGGGGGCGTGAGCACCGGGGAGCTGTTTTTT.

This clonotype was observed once. The chain couples TRBV2 to TRBJ1-4; a weak D match, TRBD1 (6 bases). V was trimmed by 5 bases and J by 11 bases, leaving 12 bases between them. CDR1 and CDR2 (germline): SNHLY, FYNNEI. The CDR3 totals 12 residues. As DNA, the CDR3 is TGTGCCAGCAGTAAACGGGGGGGCAAACTGTTTTTT. Translating gives CASSKRGGKLFF. The whole variable domain, remainder taken from reference TRBV2 and TRBJ1-4, is EPEVTQTPSHQVTQMGQEVILRCVPISNHLYFYWYRQILGQKVEFLVSFYNNEISEKSEIFDDQFSVERPDGSNFTLKIRSTKLEDSAMYFCASSKRGGKLFFGSGTQLSVL.

The V and J genes are TRBV5-4 and TRBJ2-5; D unclear. The CDR3 totals 14 residues. Between the trimmed V and J ends, which lost 2 bases and 2 bases, there was a span of 10 bases. Looked up from germline, CDR1 is SGHNT and CDR2 is YYREEE (reference sequence). CDR3 loop: CASSFRDLQETQYF. Written as DNA, the CDR3 is TGTGCCAGCAGCTTTAGGGATTTACAAGAGACCCAGTACTTC. Together with reference TRBV5-4 and TRBJ2-5, the CDR3 gives the full variable domain: ETGVTQSPTHLIKTRGQQVTLRCSSQSGHNTVSWYQQALGQGPQFIFQYYREEENGRGNFPPRFSGLQFPNYSSELNVNALELDDSALYLCASSFRDLQETQYFGPGTRLLVL.